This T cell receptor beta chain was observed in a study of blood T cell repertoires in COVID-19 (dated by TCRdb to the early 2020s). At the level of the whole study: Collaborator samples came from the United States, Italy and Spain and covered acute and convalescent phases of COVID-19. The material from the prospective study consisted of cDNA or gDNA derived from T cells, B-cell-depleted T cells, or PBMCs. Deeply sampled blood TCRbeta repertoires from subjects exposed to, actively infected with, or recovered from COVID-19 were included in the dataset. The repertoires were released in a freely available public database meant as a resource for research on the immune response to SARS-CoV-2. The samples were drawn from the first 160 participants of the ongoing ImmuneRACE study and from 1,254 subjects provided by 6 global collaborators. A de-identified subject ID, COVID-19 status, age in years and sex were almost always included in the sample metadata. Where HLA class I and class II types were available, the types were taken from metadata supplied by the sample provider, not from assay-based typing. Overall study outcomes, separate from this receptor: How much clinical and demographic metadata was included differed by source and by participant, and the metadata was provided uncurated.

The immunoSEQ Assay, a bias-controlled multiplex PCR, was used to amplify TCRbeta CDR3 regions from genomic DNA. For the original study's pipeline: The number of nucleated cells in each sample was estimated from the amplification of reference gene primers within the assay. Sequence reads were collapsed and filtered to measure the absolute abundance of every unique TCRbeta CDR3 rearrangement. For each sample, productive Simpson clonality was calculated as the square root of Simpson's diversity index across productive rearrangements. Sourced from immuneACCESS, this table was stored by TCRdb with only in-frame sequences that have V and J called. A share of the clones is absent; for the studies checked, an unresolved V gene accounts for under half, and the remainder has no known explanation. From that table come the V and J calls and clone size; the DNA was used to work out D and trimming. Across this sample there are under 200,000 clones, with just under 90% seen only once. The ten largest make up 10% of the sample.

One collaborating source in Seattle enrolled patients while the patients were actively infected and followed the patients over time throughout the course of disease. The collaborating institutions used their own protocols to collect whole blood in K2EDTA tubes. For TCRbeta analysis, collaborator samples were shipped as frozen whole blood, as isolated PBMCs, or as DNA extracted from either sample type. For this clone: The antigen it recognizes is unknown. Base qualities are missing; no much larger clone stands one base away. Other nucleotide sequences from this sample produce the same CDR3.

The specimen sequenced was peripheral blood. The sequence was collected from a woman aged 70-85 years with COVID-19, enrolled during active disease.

In nucleotides, the sequence is TGTGCCAGTAGTTCTACAGGGGACACTGAAGCTTTCTTT. Translated, it gives CASSSTGDTEAFF. This chain is built from TRBV19 and TRBJ1-1, and 7 junctional nucleotides match TRBD1. Spanning cysteine to phenylalanine, the CDR3 consists of 13 amino acids. Just the 39-base CDR3 DNA is kept, in frame starting at base 1. CDR1 and CDR2 (LNHDA, SQIVND) derive from the germline V gene (reference sequence). V has 5 bases trimmed and J has 3 bases trimmed; junction bases matching no gene number 3.